This is a list of T cell receptor beta chains from one sample in a study of blood T cells in healthy people across ages. TCRdb fed the 5' RACE reads into MiXCR, producing one record per CDR3 protein. The table has hundreds of thousands of distinct CDR3 sequences, more than 25% seen once; the top ten hold under 3%. These data also formed part of another study, on T cells of mothers and their children.

Sequenced sample: blood. The receptors here all came from a boy younger than 18 in good health. CDR3s include the opening cysteine and the closing phenylalanine or tryptophan. The order of the fields is V gene, J gene, CDR3 protein.

>TRBV2|TRBJ1-2
CASSPRVIGYGYTF
>TRBV20-1|TRBJ1-1
CSASLGVQAFF
>TRBV6-5|TRBJ2-7
CASSYLGQGDEQYF
>TRBV29-1|TRBJ1-2
CSVDRAPQLRRGYTF
>TRBV7-9|TRBJ2-4
CASSLGTSAKNIQYF
>TRBV5-1|TRBJ2-3
CASSSEGDTQYF
>TRBV12-3/TRBV12-4|TRBJ2-3
CASTLERGGADTQYF
>TRBV20-1|.
CSAQGLAGPYEQYF
>TRBV12-3/TRBV12-4|TRBJ2-4
CASSPGTSDIQYF
>TRBV20-1|TRBJ2-1
CSAPGGSSYNEQFF
>TRBV20-1|TRBJ2-1
CSARAEGYNEQFF
>TRBV20-1|TRBJ2-5
CSAETREWETQYF
>TRBV7-9|TRBJ2-7
CASSLEQQGPYEQYF
>TRBV5-1|TRBJ2-3
CASSLSTSGGQTDTQYF
>TRBV6-2/TRBV6-3|TRBJ1-5
CASRAHREANQPQHF
>TRBV20-1|TRBJ2-3
CSALTGFSGTDTQYF
>TRBV6-7|TRBJ1-2
CASSYLIGDYGYTF
>TRBV9|TRBJ1-2
CASSAGTGPLYGYTF
>TRBV12-5|TRBJ1-2
CASGLRGVYGYTF
>TRBV20-1|TRBJ2-5
CSGGLAGVSQETQYF
>TRBV30|.
CAWSVSGSGGFNYEQYF
>TRBV4-2|TRBJ2-5
CASSQGGGPKETQYF
>TRBV29-1|TRBJ2-7
CSVELAGYEQYF
>TRBV7-3|TRBJ1-3
CASSAGPPGASGNTIYF
>TRBV18|TRBJ2-5
CASSPIEETQYF
>TRBV27|TRBJ1-2
CASSPPRRKANYGYTF
>TRBV29-1|TRBJ1-2
CSVEDIGRGRDFNYGYTF
>TRBV5-1|TRBJ2-3
CASSLAGNLDTQYF
>TRBV5-1|TRBJ2-5
CASSSYRGMQETRYF
>TRBV28|TRBJ2-7
CAASMGTGSYEQYF
>TRBV10-3|TRBJ2-3
CAISPGQGASGDTQYF
>TRBV7-6|TRBJ1-5
CASSLGALHGNQPQHF
>TRBV30|TRBJ2-7
CAWSVDSGGLQQYF
>TRBV20-1|TRBJ1-1
CSARNGDMTNTEAFF
>TRBV11-3|TRBJ1-4
CASSPGRGHSEKLFF
>TRBV20-1|TRBJ2-3
CSACTGTGDLYTQYF
>TRBV7-2|TRBJ2-3
CASSLALVTQYF
>TRBV13|TRBJ1-6
CASSMTGNSPLHF
>TRBV30|TRBJ2-3
CAWTAASTDTQYF
>TRBV2|TRBJ2-3
CASSRTSGRSTQYF
>TRBV20-1|TRBJ2-7
CSAPRGGLHYEQYF
>TRBV10-3|TRBJ2-5
CAISVGFQETQYF
>TRBV7-2|TRBJ1-2
CASRDRGTGPNYGYTF
>TRBV7-8|TRBJ1-2
CASSLLQGQGYTF
>TRBV21-1|TRBJ1-5
CASSANGDRGDFNQPQHF
>TRBV2|TRBJ1-6
CASTNGDRGSSPLHF
>TRBV29-1|TRBJ2-5
CSVFSSAGVGGETQYF
>TRBV5-1|TRBJ2-5
CASRTQTGTGSGETQYF
>TRBV27|TRBJ1-4
CASGVNRVGEKLFF
>TRBV9|TRBJ2-5
CASSVAHSGGETQHF
>TRBV6-5|TRBJ2-5
CASSYSLAGQETQYF
>TRBV29-1|TRBJ1-1
CSVWDIEAFF
>TRBV2|TRBJ1-1
CASFAFMNTEAFF
>TRBV29-1|TRBJ2-1
CSVEDIRDYSYNEQFF
>TRBV20-1|TRBJ1-3
CSAWDPIRSGNTIYF
>TRBV20-1|TRBJ2-5
CSARAGIAETQYF
>TRBV12-3/TRBV12-4|TRBJ2-2
CASSKTGSDTGELFF
>TRBV13|TRBJ2-3
CTSSLEGAGTQYF
>TRBV7-3|.
CASSPHSGGEKPYEQYF